Listed below are T cell receptor beta chains from one sample, sequenced in a study of T cell changes during pregnancy in multiple sclerosis. Libraries were prepared by immunoSEQ multiplex PCR; TCRdb keeps only in-frame clonotypes and omits some of them. The sample records roughly 49,000 clones, roughly nine tenths being singletons. The sequencing used peripheral blood, collected in the first trimester of pregnancy. Every receptor here comes from a female donor in good health, enrolled as a control in a pregnancy study. Each CDR3 is given without its conserved first and last residue. A D gene is named only where the DNA matches it firmly.

j_call: TRBJ2-1; d_call: TRBD2; v_call: TRBV6-4; cdr3_aa: ASSDSAGGPNEQF
j_call: TRBJ2-5; d_call: .; v_call: TRBV6-5; cdr3_aa: ASSYSREGGGETQY
j_call: TRBJ2-1; d_call: TRBD2; v_call: TRBV6-5; cdr3_aa: ASSRSGSSYNEQF
j_call: TRBJ1-1; d_call: TRBD1; v_call: TRBV6-5; cdr3_aa: ASTRGDSLNTEAF
j_call: TRBJ1-3; d_call: .; v_call: TRBV7-8; cdr3_aa: ASSFSSSGNTIY
j_call: TRBJ1-1; d_call: TRBD1; v_call: TRBV19; cdr3_aa: ASSPGQGSTEAF
j_call: TRBJ1-4; d_call: TRBD1; v_call: TRBV19; cdr3_aa: ASSMGQHEKLF
j_call: TRBJ2-2; d_call: TRBD1; v_call: TRBV6-1; cdr3_aa: ASTPGTANTGELF
j_call: TRBJ1-3; d_call: .; v_call: TRBV6-1; cdr3_aa: ASSETADSGNTIY
j_call: TRBJ2-7; d_call: .; v_call: TRBV6-5; cdr3_aa: ASSRFPEQY
j_call: TRBJ1-2; d_call: .; v_call: TRBV10-2; cdr3_aa: ASSEGDNYGYT
j_call: TRBJ2-5; d_call: TRBD1; v_call: TRBV18; cdr3_aa: ASSYDRGSWETQY
j_call: TRBJ2-7; d_call: .; v_call: TRBV7-2; cdr3_aa: ASSLAGRGGTSYEQY
j_call: TRBJ1-2; d_call: TRBD1; v_call: TRBV18; cdr3_aa: ASSPPGTGERVGGYT
j_call: TRBJ1-2; d_call: TRBD1; v_call: TRBV28; cdr3_aa: ASIRTGNGYT
j_call: TRBJ2-6; d_call: .; v_call: TRBV15; cdr3_aa: ATSRDLAYLSGANVLT
j_call: TRBJ2-7; d_call: TRBD2; v_call: TRBV6-5; cdr3_aa: ASSYSRAGAYEQY
j_call: TRBJ2-1; d_call: .; v_call: TRBV7-8; cdr3_aa: ASSLSVANEQF
j_call: TRBJ2-7; d_call: TRBD2; v_call: TRBV11-2; cdr3_aa: ASSLDSGRLAGAYEQY
j_call: TRBJ2-7; d_call: .; v_call: TRBV4-1; cdr3_aa: ASSQVDFRAYEQY
j_call: TRBJ2-2; d_call: TRBD1; v_call: TRBV4-3; cdr3_aa: ASSQSPDRAGELF
j_call: TRBJ1-2; d_call: TRBD1; v_call: TRBV6-1; cdr3_aa: ASSEGTGGGYT
j_call: TRBJ2-2; d_call: TRBD2; v_call: TRBV9; cdr3_aa: ASRARSGSGGTGELF
j_call: TRBJ2-1; d_call: .; v_call: TRBV7-9; cdr3_aa: ASRSRGSSYNEQF
j_call: TRBJ1-1; d_call: TRBD1; v_call: TRBV19; cdr3_aa: ASRGQGTEAF
j_call: TRBJ2-1; d_call: .; v_call: TRBV7-3; cdr3_aa: ASSLMGGAEQF
j_call: TRBJ1-2; d_call: .; v_call: TRBV5-4; cdr3_aa: ASSPDTSANYGYT
j_call: TRBJ2-7; d_call: TRBD1; v_call: TRBV7-9; cdr3_aa: ASSLMGQGNEQY
j_call: TRBJ1-5; d_call: .; v_call: TRBV4-1; cdr3_aa: ASSQVEAPGQPQH